Below, one T cell receptor beta chain is given with its context. Its antigen target is currently unknown. Base qualities were left out, and no much larger clone turns up one base away. The sample comes from a study of blood T cell repertoires in COVID-19 (dated by TCRdb to between 2020 and 2021). Concerning the study at large: Collaborator samples came from the United States, Italy and Spain and covered acute and convalescent phases of COVID-19. The prospective study material was composed of cDNA or gDNA derived from T cells, B-cell-depleted T cells, or PBMCs. Subjects who had been exposed to COVID-19, were actively infected with it, or had recovered from it provided the deeply sampled blood TCRbeta repertoires that made up the dataset. A freely available public database, intended as a resource for researchers studying the immune response to SARS-CoV-2, is where the repertoires were released. The samples were drawn from two sources: the first 160 participants of the ongoing ImmuneRACE study, and 1,200 or so subjects contributed by 6 global collaborators. Nearly every sample came with metadata listing a de-identified subject ID, COVID-19 status, age in years and sex. Where HLA class I and class II types were available, the types were taken from metadata supplied by the sample provider, not from assay-based typing.

TCRbeta CDR3 regions were amplified from genomic DNA using the immunoSEQ Assay, a bias-controlled multiplex PCR. As for the authors' bioinformatics: The number of nucleated cells in each sample was estimated from the amplification of reference gene primers within the assay. Sequence reads were collapsed and filtered to measure the absolute abundance of every unique TCRbeta CDR3 rearrangement. For each sample, productive Simpson clonality was calculated as the square root of Simpson's diversity index over productive rearrangements. TCRdb stores this immuneACCESS table with in-frame sequences only. Part of the clones is absent; in the studies checked, under half of the shortfall reflects unresolved V genes, and no reason is known for the rest. V and J calls and clone size are copied from that table; D and trimming were computed from the DNA. Counted in this sample were 650,000 to 800,000 clones; about 87% of them appeared once. The ten top clones hold roughly 0.26% of the sample.

General findings and caveats noted by the study authors: The amount of clinical and demographic metadata varied by source and participant and was provided uncurated.

Collaborating institutions collected whole blood in K2EDTA tubes following their own protocols. For TCRbeta analysis, collaborator samples were shipped as frozen whole blood, as isolated PBMCs, or as DNA extracted from either sample type. Trimming takes 0 bases off V and 2 bases off J; junction bases not matched to a gene: 3. CDR1 and CDR2, looked up from the germline V gene, are KGHSH and LQKENI. Inclusive of the bounding cysteine and phenylalanine, the CDR3 is 17 residues long. Kept here is only the CDR3 DNA, which spans 51 bases and is read in frame from base 1. This TCR came from a woman aged 18-35 years with acute or convalescent COVID-19. Recombination joined TRBV18 with TRBJ1-5; TRBD1 lines up with 11 middle nucleotides. The sequenced sample was peripheral blood. The DNA sequence is TGTGCCAGCTCACCACCGGACAGGGGGCGCGGCAATCAGCCCCAGCATTTT. This translates into CASSPPDRGRGNQPQHF.